What follows are 5 T cell receptor beta chains derived from one specimen sequenced in a study of blood T cell repertoires in COVID-19. Here immunoSEQ multiplex PCR was the method, and the copy in TCRdb shows in-frame clones only, minus some. Of 150,000 to 200,000 clones in the sample, roughly four fifths were seen once. Sequenced sample: peripheral blood. These receptors were collected from a human donor in a cohort sampled during active COVID-19.

As regards this clone: The same CDR3 also results from other DNA sequences found in this sample. The chain employs TRBV18 and TRBJ1-5, with 8 bases lining up with TRBD1. Germline V gene lookup returns CDR1 KGHSH and CDR2 LQKENI. The CDR3 has 14 amino acids. V trimming: 3 bases; J trimming: 6 bases; junction bases outside the gene matches: 4. CDR3 in amino acids: CASSPDRAVQPQHF. In DNA, the CDR3 is TGTGCCAGCTCACCGGACAGGGCCGTTCAGCCCCAGCATTTT. The full variable domain, its missing parts supplied by reference TRBV18 and TRBJ1-5, is NAGVMQNPRHLVRRRGQEARLRCSPMKGHSHVYWYRQLPEEGLKFMVYLQKENIIDESGMPKERFSAEFPKEGPSILRIQQVVRGDSAAYFCASSPDRAVQPQHFGDGTRLSIL.

V gene TRBV6-2 or TRBV6-3 combines with J gene TRBJ2-6, with 12 nucleotides matching TRBD1. Unmatched junction bases numbered 6, after V lost 5 bases and J lost 4 bases. This CDR3 is 17 amino acids long. Germline values: CDR1 MNHEY, CDR2 SVGEGT. Here the CDR3 reads CASSRRDRGRGANVLTF. The CDR3 DNA follows: TGTGCCAGCAGTCGTAGGGACAGGGGGCGCGGGGCCAACGTCCTGACTTTC.

The gene calls are TRBV25-1 and TRBJ2-5; D unclear. The CDR3 spans 14 residues. Between the trimmed V and J ends, which lost 3 bases and 0 bases, there was a span of 8 bases. Germline V CDR1 and CDR2: MGHDK, SYGVNS. The CDR3 spells CASSEVGYQETQYF. The CDR3 DNA reads TGTGCCAGCAGTGAGGTCGGTTACCAAGAGACCCAGTACTTC.

This clone was recorded only once. The chain is built from TRBV6-2 or TRBV6-3 and TRBJ2-6; 8 bases match TRBD1. Losses at the gene ends were 6 bases for V and 2 bases for J; bases not matched to a gene: 3. The CDR3 is made up of 15 amino acids. Germline CDR1 is MNHEY and CDR2 is SVGEGT. The CDR3 nucleotides read TGTGCCAGCAGCGAGACAGGGGCTGGGGCCAACGTCCTGACTTTC. Translation: CASSETGAGANVLTF.

The rearrangement uses TRBV6-5 and TRBJ2-3; 8 nucleotides agree with TRBD1. V lost 6 bases and J lost 4; bases outside the gene matches: 9. This CDR3 is 15 amino acids long. The germline CDR1 and CDR2 sequences are MNHEY and SVGAGI. CDR3 region: CASRSGQGDSDTQYF. The CDR3 DNA reads as TGTGCCAGCAGGTCTGGACAGGGTGACTCAGATACGCAGTATTTT.